The rows below give T cell receptor beta chains drawn from one sample of a study of T-cell reconstitution after alpha-beta-depleted transplantation in children. One entry per CDR3 protein results from TCRdb running MiXCR on the PCR reads. The sample shows fewer than 700,000 distinct CDR3 sequences, roughly 13% of them seen only once. The specimen comprised PBMCs, mostly from graft donor cells, sampled 360 days after TCRalphabeta/CD19-depleted stem cell transplant. The receptors were sampled from a male patient younger than 18 who had a stem cell transplant for acute myeloid leukemia, so the T cells may come from the graft donor. CDR3s include the opening cysteine and the closing phenylalanine or tryptophan.

v_call: TRBV7-2
cdr3_aa: CASSPRNEAFF

v_call: TRBV5-5
cdr3_aa: CASSLEGHGTDTQYF

v_call: TRBV12-3/TRBV12-4
cdr3_aa: CASSGTGKGDTQYF

v_call: TRBV2
cdr3_aa: CASSENPGQETQYF

v_call: TRBV29-1
cdr3_aa: CSVPRARPGELFF

v_call: TRBV4-2
cdr3_aa: CASSLGGGQGIDFVWSSYNEQFF

v_call: TRBV11-1
cdr3_aa: CASSTIPRGLSYNSPLHF

v_call: TRBV29-1
cdr3_aa: CSVEVGGNTGELFF

v_call: TRBV9
cdr3_aa: CASSVSGTGISYEQYF

v_call: TRBV5-1
cdr3_aa: CASSLAALAGSSYEQYF

v_call: TRBV12-3/TRBV12-4
cdr3_aa: CASSFPGNIQYF

v_call: TRBV18
cdr3_aa: CASSLNMISSSTDTQYF

v_call: TRBV7-2
cdr3_aa: CASSLGTGTDGYTF

v_call: TRBV12-3/TRBV12-4
cdr3_aa: CASSFRQKETQYF

v_call: TRBV6-1
cdr3_aa: CASRPNQAGGPYNEQFF

v_call: TRBV28
cdr3_aa: CASSLLPYGGMGTNEKLFF

v_call: TRBV4-3
cdr3_aa: CASSQEDRDNEKLFF

v_call: TRBV7-9
cdr3_aa: CASSLRGGGYQETQYF

v_call: TRBV12-3/TRBV12-4
cdr3_aa: CASSYKLASRTDTQYF

v_call: TRBV20-1
cdr3_aa: CSAGTNTGVGTDTQYF

v_call: TRBV5-1
cdr3_aa: CASSFQSPGLAGVGSQTQYF

v_call: TRBV12-3/TRBV12-4
cdr3_aa: CASRYTRASQETQYF

v_call: TRBV5-1
cdr3_aa: CASSSLGAKTDTQYF

v_call: TRBV7-3
cdr3_aa: CASSPWDRTRRWTGELFF

v_call: TRBV27
cdr3_aa: CASSRIRTLRTSYEQFF